These 11 T cell receptor beta chains share one sample of origin, sequenced in a study of shared clonotypes between healthy human individuals. Only in-frame clones appear in the TCRdb table, and some are missing; sequencing was by immunoSEQ multiplex PCR. The sample includes 1.5 million to 2.5 million clones, 85% to 95% of them seen just once. Terminally differentiated effector memory CD45RA+ cells were left out of the naive CD8 fraction, which was CD45RO-negative and positively selected for CCR7. The source material was naive CD8+ T cells sorted from blood. All receptors come from a man between 18 and 35 years old in good health.

This chain links TRBV2 with TRBJ2-2; D call uncertain. The CDR3 is made up of 14 amino acids. Trimming removed 7 bases from V and 4 bases from J, with 13 bases in between. The germline gives CDR1 SNHLY, CDR2 FYNNEI. The CDR3 reads CASKESALTGELFF. As DNA, the CDR3 is TGTGCCAGCAAGGAGTCAGCCCTCACCGGGGAGCTGTTTTTT.

This clone has only one observation. Other DNA sequences in this specimen translate into the identical CDR3. CDR3 sequence: CASSLDPGGEQYF. CDR3 nucleotides: TGTGCCAGCAGCTTAGATCCGGGCGGCGAGCAGTACTTC. The chain uses TRBV7-2 and TRBJ2-7; D ambiguous. Germline V gives CDR1 SGHTA, CDR2 FQGNSA. The CDR3 is made up of 13 amino acids. The germline V and J ends were trimmed by 1 base and 6 bases, with 10 bases remaining between them.

The V and J genes are TRBV19 and TRBJ1-6; 7 bases are a match to TRBD1. There are 15 residues in the CDR3. V gave up 4 bases and J gave up 9 bases; unmatched junction bases: 9. Germline V CDR1 and CDR2: LNHDA, SQIVND (reference sequence). As DNA, the CDR3 is TGTGCCAGTAGTAACAGGGGAGGGTTGCGTTCACCCCTCCACTTT. Amino acid sequence: CASSNRGGLRSPLHF.

This chain connects TRBV11-2 to TRBJ2-5; 8 nucleotides match TRBD1. V shed 11 bases and J 4 bases; nucleotides not matched to a gene: 15. The germline CDR1 and CDR2 sequences are SGHAT and FQNNGV. This CDR3 spans 15 amino acids. The CDR3 DNA follows: TGTGCCCAGCTTCTACCTGACAGGGGAGGAGAGACCCAGTACTTC. Protein sequence: CAQLLPDRGGETQYF.

CDR3 residues: CASSPGTGGPESNQPQHF. CDR3 sequence (DNA): TGTGCCAGTAGTCCCGGGACAGGGGGACCGGAGTCAAATCAGCCCCAGCATTTT. V usage is TRBV19 and J usage is TRBJ1-5; 11 bases match TRBD1. Looked up from germline, CDR1 is LNHDA and CDR2 is SQIVND (reference sequence). The CDR3 is made up of 18 amino acids. Trimming removed 5 bases from V and 4 bases from J; junction bases left unmatched: 13.

V usage is TRBV4-1 and J usage is TRBJ2-7; possibly TRBD1 for D (6 bases). Germline CDR1 reads MGHRA; CDR2 reads YSYEKL. The CDR3 sequence is 15 residues long. The V end was cut by 4 bases, the J end by 2 bases, with 15 bases between. The DNA for the CDR3 is TGCGCCAGCAGCCCCAAGCTCGGGACACCCTACGAGCAGTACTTC. Translating gives CASSPKLGTPYEQYF.

The V gene is TRBV11-2, the J gene TRBJ2-7; D might be TRBD1 or TRBD2, each matching 5 bases. CDR1 is SGHAT and CDR2 is FQNNGV in the germline V gene. Trimming removed 4 bases at V and 0 bases at J, with 13 bases between. This CDR3 comprises 15 residues. The CDR3 sequence: CASSYGAHTSYEQYF. The CDR3 DNA reads TGTGCCAGCAGCTACGGGGCCCACACCTCCTACGAGCAGTACTTC.

The rearrangement links TRBV27 to TRBJ1-2; maybe TRBD1 (5 bases). The CDR3 contains 15 residues. Germline V gives CDR1 MNHEY, CDR2 SMNVEV (reference sequence). The V end was cut by 0 bases, the J end by 3 bases, with 11 bases between. CDR3 loop: CASSLSGGGYYGYTF. As DNA, the CDR3 is TGTGCCAGCAGTTTATCTGGGGGAGGGTACTATGGCTACACCTTC.

The chain couples TRBV7-9 to TRBJ2-1; 10 bases match TRBD2. The V and J ends lost 4 bases and 9 bases, in that order; junction bases with no gene match: 12. From germline, CDR1 is SEHNR and CDR2 FQNEAQ (reference sequence). The CDR3 contains 16 residues. This chain's CDR3 is CASSSTLAGISSEQFF. DNA of the CDR3: TGTGCCAGCAGCTCGACACTAGCGGGGATAAGCAGTGAGCAGTTCTTC.

This clone was detected only once. This chain joins TRBV7-2 and TRBJ1-4; 11 nucleotides match TRBD1. With 5 bases clipped from V and 6 bases from J, the junction kept 8 bases outside the gene matches. Germline V lookup: CDR1 SGHTA, CDR2 FQGNSA. CDR3 size: 16 residues. CDR3 DNA sequence: TGTGCCAGCAGCCTCGGACAGGGGGCGTTCTATGAAAAACTGTTTTTT. Its protein is CASSLGQGAFYEKLFF.

The chain joins TRBV10-1 to TRBJ2-2; possible D gene TRBD1, 6 bases. Germline V gene lookup returns CDR1 WNHNN and CDR2 SYGVQD (reference sequence). This CDR3 spans 17 amino acids. Trimming stripped 3 bases from V and 3 bases from J, with 17 bases between. The DNA of the CDR3 is TGCGCCAGCAGTGATCTCGACAGGATGGGGGACACCGGGGAGCTGTTTTTT. Translated, it gives CASSDLDRMGDTGELFF.